Below, 23 T cell receptor beta chains from the same sample are listed, as sequenced in a study of Ad26.COV2.S vaccination and SARS-CoV-2 variants. Treatment meaning: around 19 received Ad26.COV2.S at low or high dose, single or two shots; roughly five received placebo; per-sample allocation not given. Collection of the samples took place on day 63 after the first injection of vaccine or placebo. The method was immunoSEQ multiplex PCR; TCRdb's version includes in-frame clones alone and lacks a portion of them. The data contain around 450,000 clones, around nine tenths of them singletons. The sample here was peripheral blood, taken in a trial of Ad26.COV2.S vaccine versus placebo. These receptors originate from a person between 18 and 65 years old who received the Ad26.COV2.S COVID-19 vaccine or a placebo.

V is TRBV6-2 or TRBV6-3 and J is TRBJ2-5; 7 bases fit TRBD2. Germline V CDR1 and CDR2: MNHEY, SVGEGT. After removal of 6 bases from V and 4 bases from J, the junction contained 11 bases not matched to a gene. This CDR3 comprises 15 residues. The CDR3 region has the DNA TGTGCCAGCAGCCGCGGGAGTTATGGGGGAGAGACCCAGTACTTC. Translated: CASSRGSYGGETQYF.

V gene TRBV7-2 combines with J gene TRBJ2-1; D is undetermined. Germline loops: CDR1 SGHTA, CDR2 FQGNSA. CDR3 length equals 14 residues. The ends were cut back, 1 base at V and 7 bases at J, with 11 bases in the middle. The CDR3 DNA follows: TGTGCCAGCAGCTTAGGTCCGTCAGCGAATGAGCAGTTCTTC. Protein product: CASSLGPSANEQFF. The full variable domain, completed using reference TRBV7-2 and TRBJ2-1, is GAGVSQSPSNKVTEKGKDVELRCDPISGHTALYWYRQSLGQGLEFLIYFQGNSAPDKSGLPSDRFSAERTGGSVSTLTIQRTQQEDSAVYLCASSLGPSANEQFFGPGTRLTVL.

The genes are TRBV6-5 and TRBJ2-1; 11 bases map to TRBD1. Looked up from germline, CDR1 is MNHEY and CDR2 is SVGAGI. The CDR3 consists of 14 residues. V shed 6 bases, J shed 7 bases, and the junction held 5 bases outside the gene matches. The CDR3, as DNA: TGTGCCAGCAGATGGACAGGGGGCTCGAATGAGCAGTTCTTC. Its translation: CASRWTGGSNEQFF.

In DNA form, the CDR3 reads TGTGCCAGCAGTACCCAGGGGACAGGGATATTTGGGCAGTACTTC. Encoded protein: CASSTQGTGIFGQYF. V usage is TRBV27 and J usage is TRBJ2-7; 9 bases align to TRBD1. Germline V gene lookup returns CDR1 MNHEY and CDR2 SMNVEV (reference sequence). With V trimmed by 5 bases and J by 9 bases, 14 bases remained unmatched. The CDR3 totals 15 residues.

The CDR3 bases are TGTGCCAGCAGCCAAGACAGCCGGACTAGCCCGTTCAATGAGCAGTTCTTC. The encoded protein is CASSQDSRTSPFNEQFF. V usage is TRBV3-1 (or the pseudogene TRBV3-2) and J usage is TRBJ2-1; 8 bases line up with TRBD2. This CDR3 has 17 residues. Germline V lookup: CDR1 LGHDT, CDR2 YNNKEL (reference sequence). V shed 0 bases, J shed 6 bases, and the junction held 10 bases outside the gene matches.

This clone was counted once. J is TRBJ1-6 and V is TRBV4-1, with D possibly being TRBD1 (5 bases). Trimming stripped 1 base from V and 5 bases from J, with 9 bases between. This CDR3 contains 15 residues. From germline, CDR1 is MGHRA and CDR2 YSYEKL. This CDR3 is CASSQGVGDNSPLHF. In DNA, the CDR3 is TGCGCCAGCAGCCAAGGGGTGGGGGATAATTCACCCCTCCACTTT.

V usage is TRBV4-3 and J usage is TRBJ2-7, with no clear D. Trimming left V 0 bases short and J 1 base short, with 10 bases between. Looked up from germline, CDR1 is LGHNA and CDR2 is YSLEER. The CDR3 covers 15 residues. The CDR3 protein is CASSQDIGGSYEQYF. The DNA of the CDR3 is TGCGCCAGCAGCCAAGATATAGGCGGATCCTACGAGCAGTACTTC.

J is TRBJ2-7 and V is TRBV30; 8 bases match TRBD2. In germline, CDR1 is GTSNPN, CDR2 SVGIG (reference sequence). The trim removed 2 bases at V and 2 bases at J, leaving 8 bases unmatched. The CDR3 loop spans 15 amino acids. CDR3 sequence: CAWSSPRTSTYEQYF. The CDR3 DNA sequence: TGTGCCTGGAGTTCTCCTAGGACTAGCACCTACGAGCAGTACTTC.

The chain couples TRBV7-2 to TRBJ2-3; no reliable D call. V was pared by 1 base and J by 6 bases, with 11 bases between. The germline CDR1 and CDR2 sequences are SGHTA and FQGNSA. The CDR3 runs to 14 residues. The DNA for the CDR3 is TGTGCCAGCAGCTTAGTTCTAGGTTGGGATACGCAGTATTTT. Translated: CASSLVLGWDTQYF.

The chain uses TRBV9 and TRBJ2-1; D is undetermined. CDR1 is SGDLS, CDR2 YYNGEE, per germline. V lost 1 base to trimming and J lost 8 bases, with 13 bases between them. The CDR3 is made up of 14 amino acids. The CDR3 here is CASSVIRNFDEQFF. In DNA form, the CDR3 reads TGTGCCAGCAGCGTAATCCGGAATTTCGATGAGCAGTTCTTC.

V usage is TRBV19 and J usage is TRBJ2-1, with D unclear. V was trimmed by 5 bases and J by 9 bases, leaving 20 bases between them. This CDR3 contains 15 residues. The germline CDR1 and CDR2 sequences are LNHDA and SQIVND (reference sequence). CDR3 in amino acids: CASSDIGQVVGEQFF. In nucleotides, the CDR3 is TGTGCCAGTAGTGATATAGGCCAGGTCGTCGGTGAGCAGTTCTTC. Complete variable domain (other parts from reference TRBV19 and TRBJ2-1): DGGITQSPKYLFRKEGQNVTLSCEQNLNHDAMYWYRQDPGQGLRLIYYSQIVNDFQKGDIAEGYSVSREKKESFPLTVTSAQKNPTAFYLCASSDIGQVVGEQFFGPGTRLTVL.

The genes are TRBV5-1 and TRBJ1-1; D remains ambiguous. CDR1 is SGHRS, CDR2 YFSETQ, per germline. This CDR3 spans 14 amino acids. The germline V and J ends were trimmed by 4 bases and 4 bases, with 14 bases remaining between them. The DNA of the CDR3 is TGCGCCAGCAGCCTTGCTATTTTGACCACTGAAGCTTTCTTT. Residues: CASSLAILTTEAFF.

V gene TRBV7-9 combines with J gene TRBJ2-5, with TRBD2 as a possible D gene (6 bases). The CDR3 extends over 15 amino acids. V lost 9 bases and J 5 bases, leaving 22 bases between the germline ends. From germline, CDR1 is SEHNR and CDR2 FQNEAQ (reference sequence). DNA for the CDR3: TGTGCCAGTATCCCGGTGGCGGGAATTCAGGAGACCCAGTACTTC. Amino acid sequence: CASIPVAGIQETQYF.

The chain employs TRBV7-2 and TRBJ2-3; 11 bases agree with TRBD2. Germline V gene lookup returns CDR1 SGHTA and CDR2 FQGNSA. The CDR3 loop spans 19 amino acids. Trimming cost V 7 bases and J 0 bases; bases outside gene matches: 15. DNA for the CDR3: TGTGCCAGCAACTCCGAACCGGGACTAGCGGACGCTAGCACAGATACGCAGTATTTT. This codes for CASNSEPGLADASTDTQYF. Full variable domain (remainder filled in from reference TRBV7-2 and TRBJ2-3): GAGVSQSPSNKVTEKGKDVELRCDPISGHTALYWYRQSLGQGLEFLIYFQGNSAPDKSGLPSDRFSAERTGGSVSTLTIQRTQQEDSAVYLCASNSEPGLADASTDTQYFGPGTRLTVL.

The CDR3 DNA reads TGTGCCAGCAGCTTAGCCCCGGGATCGAACACCGGGGAGCTGTTTTTT. Protein product: CASSLAPGSNTGELFF. J is TRBJ2-2 and V is TRBV7-6, with a possible D match to TRBD2 (5 bases). Germline CDR1 is SGHVS and CDR2 is FNYEAQ. V was pared by 0 bases and J by 0 bases, with 8 bases between. The CDR3 has 16 amino acids.

This chain connects TRBV5-1 to TRBJ2-5, with D maybe TRBD2 (5 bases). Trimming took off 4 bases at V and 5 bases at J, with 18 bases between the two ends. The CDR3 spans 15 residues. Germline assignment: CDR1 SGHRS and CDR2 YFSETQ. The CDR3 DNA is TGCGCCAGCAGCCAACGGACTCAAAGCTTGGAGACCCAGTACTTC. Amino acid sequence: CASSQRTQSLETQYF. The variable domain in full, with the rest retrieved from reference TRBV5-1 and TRBJ2-5, is KAGVTQTPRYLIKTRGQQVTLSCSPISGHRSVSWYQQTPGQGLQFLFEYFSETQRNKGNFPGRFSGRQFSNSRSEMNVSTLELGDSALYLCASSQRTQSLETQYFGPGTRLLVL.

The rearrangement joins TRBV5-4 to TRBJ2-6; the D gene is possibly TRBD1 (5 bases). The germline V gene encodes CDR1 SGHNT and CDR2 YYREEE (reference sequence). This CDR3 is built from 15 residues. Trimming removed 0 bases from V and 1 base from J, with 5 bases in between. The CDR3 is CASSLEGSGANVLTF. CDR3 DNA: TGTGCCAGCAGCTTGGAGGGGTCTGGGGCCAACGTCCTGACTTTC.

This clone came up once. This sequence joins TRBV28 and TRBJ1-2; 8 positions agree with TRBD1. V trimming: 6 bases; J trimming: 5 bases; junction bases outside the gene matches: 8. CDR3 length equals 14 residues. Germline CDR1 reads MDHEN; CDR2 reads SYDVKM. Here the CDR3 DNA reads TGTGCCAGCAGCCGGGACAGGAGGTGGTATGGCTACACCTTC. This gives the protein CASSRDRRWYGYTF.

V gene TRBV5-6 combines with J gene TRBJ2-7; D not resolved. This CDR3 is built from 14 residues. V lost 7 bases to trimming and J lost 0 bases, with 14 bases between them. Looked up from germline, CDR1 is SGHDT and CDR2 is YYEEEE. This CDR3 is CASRYGPSSYEQYF. The DNA of the CDR3 is TGTGCCAGCCGCTACGGGCCGAGCTCCTACGAGCAGTACTTC.

The rearrangement joins TRBV6-6 to TRBJ2-7; 7 nucleotides line up with TRBD2. Germline trimming cut 2 bases from V and 2 bases from J; bases unmatched to any gene: 3. Per germline, CDR1 MNHNY and CDR2 SVGAGI (reference sequence). This CDR3 spans 14 amino acids. CDR3: CASSYEREAYEQYF. CDR3 in DNA: TGTGCCAGCAGTTACGAGCGGGAAGCCTACGAGCAGTACTTC.

The genes are TRBV7-6 and TRBJ2-7, with D maybe TRBD2 (6 bases). The CDR3 consists of 16 residues. Between the trimmed V and J ends, which lost 4 bases and 3 bases, there was a span of 19 bases. Germline CDR1 and CDR2: SGHVS and FNYEAQ. Here the CDR3 reads CASSWGSRTGDYEQYF. CDR3 nucleotides: TGTGCCAGCAGCTGGGGCTCCCGTACGGGAGACTACGAGCAGTACTTC.

J is TRBJ2-3 and V is TRBV7-9; D is possibly TRBD1 (6 bases). The CDR3 length is 14 residues. V shed 5 bases and J shed 3 bases, with 12 bases lying between them. Looked up from germline, CDR1 is SEHNR and CDR2 is FQNEAQ (reference sequence). CDR3 nucleotides: TGTGCCAGCAGCCCCTACAGGGTTACAGATACGCAGTATTTT. It yields the protein CASSPYRVTDTQYF.

The genes are TRBV5-6 and TRBJ2-7; D call uncertain. The length of the CDR3 is 13 residues. Trimming took off 0 bases at V and 5 bases at J, with 9 bases between the two ends. Looked up from germline, CDR1 is SGHDT and CDR2 is YYEEEE. The CDR3 DNA is TGTGCCAGCAGCTTGGGCCCGGGCGACGAGCAGTACTTC. Translated: CASSLGPGDEQYF.